These T cell receptor beta chains were read from a single sample in a study of somatic mutations in cytotoxic T cells in rheumatoid arthritis. The data were produced by immunoSEQ multiplex PCR, yet TCRdb's version contains in-frame clones alone and is incomplete. The data contain some 11,000 clones, approximately 71% of them singletons. Sequencing was done on a sample of CD8+ T cells sorted from blood. All receptors come from an adult with rheumatoid arthritis. Each CDR3 is given with its conserved first and last residue. The order of the fields is V gene, J gene, D gene, clone size, CDR3 DNA, CDR3 protein. The D gene is left open where the match is weak. Clone size, where shown, is once, few, many, or a class for clones that have expanded.

TRBV19	TRBJ1-2	-	few	TGTGCCACCAATCCTGGGACGGGAGTCCGCTACACCTTC	CATNPGTGVRYTF
TRBV5-8	TRBJ2-7	TRBD1	-	TGTGCCAGCAGCTCCCGTTCCGGGACAGGGTCCTACGAGCAGTACTTC	CASSSRSGTGSYEQYF
TRBV30	TRBJ2-2	-	-	TGTGCCTGGAGACACCTAGGGCGGGGTTGGGACACCGGGGAGCTGTTTTTT	CAWRHLGRGWDTGELFF
TRBV9	TRBJ2-7	-	few	TGTGCCAGCAGCGTAGGTGACAGGACCCCCTACGAGCAGTACTTC	CASSVGDRTPYEQYF
TRBV7-9	TRBJ2-7	-	few	TGTGCCAGCAGCACCTCGAGTACCGCTTACGAGCAGTACTTC	CASSTSSTAYEQYF
TRBV7-8	TRBJ1-5	-	-	TGTGCCAGCAGCTTGGGGGCGACAGGTCGCCAGCCCCAGCATTTT	CASSLGATGRQPQHF
TRBV6-1	TRBJ1-1	-	-	TGTGCCAGCCGCCTAGGCGCGGCTGAAGCTTTCTTT	CASRLGAAEAFF
TRBV30	TRBJ1-5	-	-	TGTGCCTGGAGTATCCGTCACAATCAGCCCCAGCATTTT	CAWSIRHNQPQHF
TRBV5-1	TRBJ1-6	-	-	TGCGCCAGCAGACGGGACCACGATAATTCACCCCTCCACTTT	CASRRDHDNSPLHF
TRBV5-1	TRBJ2-7	TRBD1	-	TGCGCCAGCAGCGCTACAGGGGGCTGGAGCTACGAGCAGTACTTC	CASSATGGWSYEQYF
TRBV27	TRBJ1-1	-	-	TGTGCCAGCAGTTTACAGTTGGGGCGGGAAGCTTTCTTT	CASSLQLGREAFF
TRBV7-3	TRBJ2-5	TRBD1	-	TGTGCCAGCTCCGGGACAGGGGGTGGGTTGGAGACCCAGTACTTC	CASSGTGGGLETQYF
TRBV5-1	TRBJ2-7	TRBD2	-	TGCGCCAGCAGCTTGGGGACTAGTGAGCAGTACTTC	CASSLGTSEQYF